The rows below give T cell receptor beta chains drawn from one sample of a study of OX40 agonist ivuxolimab in advanced cancers. Generated by immunoSEQ multiplex PCR, the TCRdb table keeps only in-frame clones and is missing some. The sample shows about 85,000 clones, roughly four fifths of them seen only once. The sample here was CD4+ or CD8+ T cells sorted from blood, taken in a trial of the OX40 agonist ivuxolimab. Receptors were obtained from an adult with an advanced solid tumor such as melanoma, head and neck, liver or kidney cancer. CDR3s include the opening cysteine and the closing phenylalanine or tryptophan. Each record gives: clone size, J gene, V gene, D gene, CDR3 DNA, CDR3 protein. D genes are given only for firm matches. For some rows the clone size is stated as once, few or many, or as a class when expanded; others skip it.

>few|TRBJ1-6|TRBV5-1|TRBD1
TGCGCCAGCAGCTGGGGACAGGTTAATTCACCCCTCCACTTT
CASSWGQVNSPLHF
>.|TRBJ2-1|TRBV28|.
TGTGCCAGCAGTTTTCGGCTCGACAATGAGCAGTTCTTC
CASSFRLDNEQFF
>.|TRBJ2-7|TRBV28|TRBD2
TGTGCCAGCAGACTAGCGGGCACAACCTACGAGCAGTACTTC
CASRLAGTTYEQYF
>.|TRBJ1-2|TRBV14|.
TGTGCCAGCAGCCAAGATAAAGGGGCTAACTATGGCTACACCTTC
CASSQDKGANYGYTF
>once|TRBJ1-2|TRBV18|.
TGTGCCAGCTCACCCGGGGGAATCGGCTACACCTTC
CASSPGGIGYTF
>once|TRBJ2-1|TRBV27|TRBD1
TGTGCCAGCAGTTTACGGAGACAGGGCGGCAATGAGCAGTTCTTC
CASSLRRQGGNEQFF
>.|TRBJ1-6|TRBV4-3|.
TGCGCCAGCAGCCGCAAGCAAGGAAACGAGTCACCCCTCCACTTT
CASSRKQGNESPLHF
>few|TRBJ1-6|TRBV28|TRBD1
TGTGCCAGCAGTTTGCGCGGGACAGGGGTGAATTCACCCCTCCACTTT
CASSLRGTGVNSPLHF
>.|TRBJ2-7|TRBV2|.
TGTGCCAGCAGCACAATCCGGGACTCCTCCTACGAGCAGTACTTC
CASSTIRDSSYEQYF
>.|TRBJ2-2|TRBV2|.
TGTGCCAGCAGGCCGAGAAACACCGGGGAGCTGTTTTTT
CASRPRNTGELFF
>.|TRBJ2-1|TRBV7-9|.
TGTGCCAGCAGCTTAGACGGACACGGAGGGAATGAGCAGTTCTTC
CASSLDGHGGNEQFF
>.|TRBJ2-3|TRBV7-2|TRBD2
TGTGCCAGCAGCTCTGGACTAGCGGGGGCTATCGATACGCAGTATTTT
CASSSGLAGAIDTQYF
>.|TRBJ1-6|TRBV6-6|.
TGTGCCAGCAGTTACAGCGGCCAATCACCCCTCCACTTT
CASSYSGQSPLHF
>.|TRBJ2-3|TRBV13|.
TGTGCCAGCAGCCTCTCCTGGGGCACAGATACGCAGTATTTT
CASSLSWGTDTQYF
>.|TRBJ2-7|TRBV27|TRBD2
TGTGCCAGCAGTTCGGGACTAGCGGGATTATTCTACGAGCAGTACTTC
CASSSGLAGLFYEQYF
>.|TRBJ2-5|TRBV5-1|TRBD2
TGCGCCAGCAGCTTGGGGGGACTACAGGATCGGGAGACCCAGTACTTC
CASSLGGLQDRETQYF
>.|TRBJ2-1|TRBV30|.
TGTGCCTGGAGTAGCCCTAACACCGACAATGAGCAGTTCTTC
CAWSSPNTDNEQFF
>.|TRBJ2-1|TRBV5-4|.
TGTGCCAGCAGCTTAACTAGGAACAATGAGCAGTTCTTC
CASSLTRNNEQFF
>.|TRBJ1-5|TRBV30|TRBD1
TGTGCCTGGAGTGTAGGGGGCGGACAGCCCCAGCATTTT
CAWSVGGGQPQHF
>many|TRBJ2-1|TRBV6-4|TRBD2
TGTGCCAGCAGTGTAGGAGCGGGGGGGAACAATGAGCAGTTCTTC
CASSVGAGGNNEQFF
>.|TRBJ1-5|TRBV19|.
TGTGCCAGTAGTATAGTGGCAGGGCCAGGAGTATGGGAGCCCCAGCATTTT
CASSIVAGPGVWEPQHF
>.|TRBJ2-1|TRBV4-3|.
TGCGCCAGCAGCCAAGGAACGGGGCTGGGAACGAATGAGCAGTTCTTC
CASSQGTGLGTNEQFF
>.|TRBJ2-1|TRBV5-1|.
TGCGCCAGCAGCTTGGAATCTAGGAGCTCCTACAATGAGCAGTTCTTC
CASSLESRSSYNEQFF
>.|TRBJ2-7|TRBV19|TRBD2
TGTGCCAGTAGTATAGATAGCGGGAACTCCTACGAGCAGTACTTC
CASSIDSGNSYEQYF
>many|TRBJ2-3|TRBV14|TRBD1
TGTGCCAGCAGCCAAGTGGGAACAGGGGGAGATACGCAGTATTTT
CASSQVGTGGDTQYF
>.|TRBJ2-5|TRBV5-6|.
TGTGCCAGCAGCTTCACGGAGACCCAGTACTTC
CASSFTETQYF
>.|TRBJ1-2|TRBV19|.
TGTGCCAGTAGTACCCCCGGGCAGGGGTACGGCTACACCTTC
CASSTPGQGYGYTF
>.|TRBJ2-4|TRBV28|TRBD1
TGTGCCAGCAGTTTGAGGGGGCTAGCCAAAAACATTCAGTACTTC
CASSLRGLAKNIQYF
>.|TRBJ2-1|TRBV4-1|.
TGCGCCAGCAGCCAAGTGCCCAGGGCCTTTGAGGGCTCCTACAATGAGCAGTTCTTC
CASSQVPRAFEGSYNEQFF
>.|TRBJ1-2|TRBV27|TRBD1
TGTGCCAGCAGTTTGGGACAGGGATCGAGCTACACCTTC
CASSLGQGSSYTF
>.|TRBJ1-1|TRBV6-5|TRBD1
TGTGCCAGCACGACAGGGGGGAACACTGAAGCTTTCTTT
CASTTGGNTEAFF
>few|TRBJ1-5|TRBV27|.
TGTGCCAGCAGTACGGGATGGAGCAATCAGCCCCAGCATTTT
CASSTGWSNQPQHF
>.|TRBJ1-5|TRBV28|.
TGTGCCAGCAGTTGGATGAAGGGGTGGGCTCAGCCCCAGCATTTT
CASSWMKGWAQPQHF
>.|TRBJ2-6|TRBV7-3|.
TGTGCCAGCAGCTTATTTGGGACGGCCTCTGGGGCCAACGTCCTGACTTTC
CASSLFGTASGANVLTF
>.|TRBJ1-5|TRBV5-6|.
TGTGCCAGCAGCTTTCGGAGGGGCCGGTCTCTTACCAATTTT
CASSFRRGRSLTNF
>.|TRBJ2-7|TRBV7-3|TRBD2
TGTGCCAGCAGCCCCGCGGGCGGGAGGCAAGCCTACGAGCAGTACTTC
CASSPAGGRQAYEQYF
>.|TRBJ1-5|TRBV5-5|.
TGTGCCAGCAGCCCCGGGGTGTGGGGAAGCAATCAGCCCCAGCATTTT
CASSPGVWGSNQPQHF
>.|TRBJ2-4|TRBV28|.
TGTGCCAGCAGTATTCCTTGGGGCCAGGCCCTAGCCAAAAACATTCAGTACTTC
CASSIPWGQALAKNIQYF
>.|TRBJ2-6|TRBV5-1|.
TGCGCCAGCAGCTTGGAGGGGGTCCCTGGGGCCAACGTCCTGACTTTC
CASSLEGVPGANVLTF
>.|TRBJ2-2|TRBV7-8|TRBD1
TGTGCCAGCAGCCCCCGCAGGGGGCGCGACACCGGGGAGCTGTTTTTT
CASSPRRGRDTGELFF
>.|TRBJ2-5|TRBV4-1|TRBD2
TGCGCCAGCAGCGCCCTTGCGGGGGGGCCGGGGGGAGAGACCCAGTACTTC
CASSALAGGPGGETQYF
>.|TRBJ1-2|TRBV15|.
TGTGCCACCAGCAGAGTTAACGGCTATGGCTACACCTTC
CATSRVNGYGYTF
>.|TRBJ2-5|TRBV7-8|.
TGTGCCAGCAGCTCAGACAGCAAGGCCCTTCGACCCCAAGAGACCCAGTACTTC
CASSSDSKALRPQETQYF
>.|TRBJ1-3|TRBV7-2|.
TGTGCCAGCAGCTTAATAGGGACAAACTCTGGAAACACCATATATTTT
CASSLIGTNSGNTIYF
>once|TRBJ2-2|TRBV28|TRBD1
TGTGCCAGCAGTTTAGGGACAGTGGTTCCCGGGGAGCTGTTTTTT
CASSLGTVVPGELFF
>once|TRBJ2-1|TRBV11-2|.
TGTGCCAGCAGCTTAGAGGGGGGCTACAATGAGCAGTTCTTC
CASSLEGGYNEQFF
>.|TRBJ1-3|TRBV28|.
TGTGCCAGCAGTTCCCATACACTCAGCTCTGGAAACACCATATATTTT
CASSSHTLSSGNTIYF
>few|TRBJ1-2|TRBV6-5|.
TGTGCCAGCCGGCAGAACTATGGCTACACCTTC
CASRQNYGYTF
>.|TRBJ2-3|TRBV2|TRBD2
TGTGCCAGCAGTGATAGCGGGGGGCCATCGGATACGCAGTATTTT
CASSDSGGPSDTQYF
>.|TRBJ1-6|TRBV5-5|.
TGTGCCAGCAGCCCGGACAGTGCCTATAATTCACCCCTCCACTTT
CASSPDSAYNSPLHF
>.|TRBJ1-1|TRBV19|.
TGTGCCAGTAGTATGTATATGAACACTGAAGCTTTCTTT
CASSMYMNTEAFF